Listed below are T cell receptor beta chains from one sample, sequenced in a study of response to subunit inactivated influenza vaccine. MiXCR, run by TCRdb on the RT-PCR reads, gives a single entry per CDR3 protein. The sample gives hundreds of thousands of distinct CDR3 sequences, around 18% of which show up once; roughly a tenth is in the top ten. This sample comprised PBMCs from blood, obtained roughly 5 days after vaccination. Every receptor here comes from a man aged 45 to 65 who received an inactivated influenza vaccine. Both conserved end residues are part of each CDR3. The D gene is left open where the match is weak. Only some rows state a clone size, as once, few, many or a class for expanded clones.

TRBV20-1,TRBJ2-1,-,-,TGCAGTGCTACGACACCGCTTAACTACAATGAGCAGTTCTTC,CSATTPLNYNEQFF
TRBV7-6,TRBJ1-1,-,-,TGTGCCAGCAGCTTAGTCGGGGGGGATGAAGCTTTCTTT,CASSLVGGDEAFF
TRBV7-9,TRBJ1-2,-,few,TGTGCCAGCAGCTTAGGGGCAGGAGATGGCTACACCTTC,CASSLGAGDGYTF
TRBV4-3,TRBJ1-5,TRBD1,-,TGCGCCAGCAGCCAAGATCGCGACAGGGATGTAAATCAGCCCCAGCATTTT,CASSQDRDRDVNQPQHF
TRBV6-2/TRBV6-3,TRBJ1-2,-,few,TGTGCCAGCAGTCTTCGGACAGCATTCTATGGCTACACCTTC,CASSLRTAFYGYTF
TRBV29-1,TRBJ1-1,-,few,TGCAGCGCAAACAGGGTTGGGAACACTGAAGCTTTCTTT,CSANRVGNTEAFF
TRBV7-2,TRBJ2-1,TRBD2,-,TGTGCCAGCAGACTAGCGAGGGTGGTAGGCAATGAGCAGTTCTTC,CASRLARVVGNEQFF
TRBV5-1,TRBJ2-4,-,-,TGCGCCAGCAGCCCAGGGGAGGCAGGAAACATTCAGTACTTC,CASSPGEAGNIQYF
TRBV6-2/TRBV6-3,TRBJ2-7,TRBD1,few,TGTGCCAGCAGTCCAACACGGACAGGGATCCCCTACGAGCAGTACTTC,CASSPTRTGIPYEQYF
TRBV15,TRBJ2-1,TRBD1,few,TGTGCCACCAGCAGAGGACAGGGGACAGACAATGAGCAGTTCTTC,CATSRGQGTDNEQFF
TRBV20-1,TRBJ2-1,TRBD2,-,TGCAGTGCTAGGAACCTCAGGGGGACTAGCGGAAGGCGTTTGTTCTTC,CSARNLRGTSGRRLFF
TRBV9,TRBJ2-2,TRBD1,few,TGTGCCAGCAGTAACCGGGACAGGGGTAACACCGGGGAGCTGTTTTTT,CASSNRDRGNTGELFF
TRBV20-1,TRBJ1-5,-,once,TGCAGTGCCCGGAGGCCGGGTGAGAATCAGCCCCAGCATTTT,CSARRPGENQPQHF
TRBV7-2,TRBJ2-1,TRBD2,-,TGTGCCAGCAGCGCCCCCGGGACTAGCAATGAGCAGTTCTTC,CASSAPGTSNEQFF
TRBV7-2,TRBJ2-3,TRBD2,-,TGTGCCAGCAGCTTTCCGGGACTAGCCAACACAGATACGCAGTATTTT,CASSFPGLANTDTQYF
TRBV5-1,TRBJ2-7,TRBD2,many,TGCGCCAGCGCCCTCGGGACTAGCGCCGGCTACGAGCAGTACTTC,CASALGTSAGYEQYF
TRBV20-1,TRBJ2-3,TRBD2,-,TGCAGTGCTAGCGGACGTGAGCTAGCGGGGGTCCAAATCTCTAGCACAGATACGCAGTATTTT,CSASGRELAGVQISSTDTQYF
TRBV7-2,TRBJ2-7,-,few,TGTGCCAGCAGCCCCAGACAAACCTCTGGAGAGCAGTACTTC,CASSPRQTSGEQYF
TRBV6-5,TRBJ1-1,-,few,TGTGCCAGCAACGGGAGGTACACTGAAGCTTTCTTT,CASNGRYTEAFF
TRBV15,TRBJ2-7,-,-,TGTGCCACCAGCCCTCCCGGCAGCTTGTCCTACGAGCAGTACTTC,CATSPPGSLSYEQYF